This T cell receptor (beta chain) is from a study of blood T cell repertoires in COVID-19. Study-wide background: Acute and convalescent COVID-19 specimens originated in the United States, Italy and Spain.

Germline V gene sequence: CDR1 MNHEY, CDR2 SMNVEV (reference sequence). CDR3 length: 11 amino acids. V was cut by 6 bases and J by 2 bases, with 4 bases left in between. Followed longitudinally, the Seattle patients had been enrolled during active infection. Original data processing: By means of reference gene primer amplification, nucleated cell counts were estimated. The table came from immunoSEQ multiplex PCR; TCRdb's copy has only in-frame clones and leaves some out. The V and J calls and clone size were taken over from that table, and D and trimming were inferred from the DNA. The sample consists of around 200,000 clones, 83% of them appearing once. This clone has just a few counts.

The TCR originated in a woman in her 30s with COVID-19, enrolled during active disease. The sequencing sample was made of peripheral blood. This chain connects TRBV27 to TRBJ2-5; D gene uncertain. CDR3: CASRQQETQYF. CDR3 coding DNA: TGTGCCAGCAGGCAGCAAGAGACCCAGTACTTC.